These 20 T cell receptor beta chains were sequenced from one sample in a study of T cells after yellow fever vaccination. TCRdb re-called the 5' RACE reads through MiXCR, storing one row per CDR3 protein. The sample holds a few hundred thousand distinct CDR3 sequences, roughly an eighth seen once. Sequences were derived from CD4+ T cells sorted from PBMCs, sampled 15 days after the yellow fever booster vaccination. These receptors came from a man aged 18 to 30 who received the YFV17D yellow fever vaccine.

This clonotype was detected ten times or more. The chain carries TRBV20-1 and TRBJ2-7; D is perhaps TRBD1 or TRBD2 (5 bases each). The CDR3 spans 13 residues. V lost 3 bases and J lost 5, with 14 bases in between. Germline V gives CDR1 DFQATT, CDR2 SNEGSKA (reference sequence). The CDR3 DNA reads as TGCAGTGCTAGGTCCGGGGCTGTGCACGAGCAGTACTTC. It encodes CSARSGAVHEQYF.

The J gene is TRBJ2-7, the V gene TRBV4-1, with 8 bases identical to TRBD2. The junction had 9 bases not matched to a gene; V was cut back by 3 bases and J by 2 bases. This CDR3 has 16 residues. Per germline, CDR1 MGHRA and CDR2 YSYEKL. This chain's CDR3 is CASSHLAQRGTYEQYF. CDR3 bases: TGCGCCAGCAGCCATTTGGCCCAGCGGGGGACCTACGAGCAGTACTTC.

V and J are TRBV2 and TRBJ2-6; weak D call: TRBD1 (6 bases). This CDR3 is built from 15 residues. Germline V gene lookup returns CDR1 SNHLY and CDR2 FYNNEI. The V end lost 5 bases, the J end lost 0 bases, and 8 bases lay between the germline ends. CDR3 nucleotides: TGTGCCAGCAGTCCAGGGGACTCTGGGGCCAACGTCCTGACTTTC. Protein sequence: CASSPGDSGANVLTF.

This clonotype turned up a few times. Mismatch with germline at one junction end may stem from a read error. The chain carries TRBV12-3 or TRBV12-4 and TRBJ2-1; D is possibly TRBD2 (6 bases). The CDR3 runs 13 residues. CDR3 DNA: TGTGCCAGCAGTCTAGCGCCTTACAATGAGCAGTTCTTC. It translates to CASSLAPYNEQFF.

The chain has TRBV7-3 and TRBJ2-7; 8 bases fit TRBD1. The J segment lost 2 bases and the V segment lost 4 bases, leaving 4 bases of the junction unmatched. The CDR3 consists of 14 residues. CDR1 SGHTA and CDR2 FQGTGA come from the germline V gene. Here the CDR3 reads CASSSGQGPYEQYF. In nucleotides, the CDR3 is TGTGCCAGCAGCTCTGGACAGGGCCCCTACGAGCAGTACTTC.

The count of this clonotype is one. This rearrangement joins TRBV21-1 to TRBJ1-5; the listed D gene, TRBD1, was not tested against the DNA. TRBV21-1 is a known pseudogene. CDR3 length: 14 amino acids. In DNA, the CDR3 is TGTGCCAGCAGCACCCACAGGGGAGATCAGCCCCAGCATTTT. Translated, it gives CASSTHRGDQPQHF.

This clonotype was observed a single time. V gene TRBV9 combines with J gene TRBJ2-1; 13 bases are shared with TRBD2. The CDR3 totals 18 residues. Germline lookup yields CDR1 SGDLS and CDR2 YYNGEE. V lost 0 bases to trimming and J lost 7 bases; unmatched junction nucleotides: 10. CDR3 loop: CASSVDPTSGGTSNEQFF. The CDR3 DNA reads TGTGCCAGCAGCGTAGACCCGACTAGCGGGGGGACCTCGAATGAGCAGTTCTTC.

The chain has TRBV9 and TRBJ2-3, with TRBD1 as a possible D gene (5 bases). Germline V CDR1 and CDR2: SGDLS, YYNGEE. Trimming stripped 3 bases from V and 0 bases from J, with 8 bases between. This CDR3 is built from 14 residues. The CDR3 reads CASSGTGSTDTQYF. The CDR3 DNA follows: TGTGCCAGCAGCGGTACAGGAAGCACAGATACGCAGTATTTT.

In this sample, this clonotype turned up many times. The chain has TRBV5-1 and TRBJ2-1, with 11 positions matching TRBD2. With 4 bases clipped from V and 3 bases from J, the junction kept 3 bases outside the gene matches. This CDR3 has 15 amino acids. The germline V gene has CDR1 SGHRS and CDR2 YFSETQ. Written as DNA, the CDR3 is TGCGCCAGCAGCCTAGCGGGGGGCCTCTACAATGAGCAGTTCTTC. Translated: CASSLAGGLYNEQFF.

The chain is built from TRBV6-5 and TRBJ2-1; the match to TRBD1 covers 7 bases. The CDR3 contains 13 residues. The V gene's germline CDR1 is MNHEY and CDR2 SVGAGI. V shed 6 bases and J 12 bases; nucleotides not matched to a gene: 11. As DNA, the CDR3 is TGTGCCAGCAGAGATGACAGGGACGGCCGGCAGTTCTTC. Its protein product is CASRDDRDGRQFF.

This clonotype was detected only a few times. This chain uses TRBV20-1 with TRBJ2-5; unclear D gene. V gave up 7 bases and J gave up 5 bases, with 17 bases separating them. The CDR3 is made up of 13 amino acids. The germline V gene encodes CDR1 DFQATT and CDR2 SNEGSKA (reference sequence). The CDR3 sequence is CSVPKALRETQYF. CDR3 nucleotides: TGCAGTGTCCCGAAGGCACTGCGGGAGACCCAGTACTTC.

This clonotype has more than one count but fewer than ten. The rearrangement uses TRBV11-2 and TRBJ2-5, with no clear D. V was trimmed by 2 bases and J by 2 bases, leaving 9 bases between them. Germline loops: CDR1 SGHAT, CDR2 FQNNGV. The CDR3 sequence is 14 residues long. CDR3 protein: CASSLSTTQETQYF. The CDR3 DNA follows: TGTGCCAGCAGCTTATCCACGACACAAGAGACCCAGTACTTC.

Only a few counts were recorded for this clonotype. The chain is built from TRBV27 and TRBJ2-7; the match to TRBD2 covers 12 bases. Germline V gene lookup returns CDR1 MNHEY and CDR2 SMNVEV (reference sequence). This CDR3 is built from 12 residues. J gave up 6 bases and V 6 bases, and 0 bases lay outside the gene matches. The CDR3: CASRLAGGEQYV. In DNA form, the CDR3 reads TGTGCCAGCAGACTAGCGGGGGGCGAGCAGTACGTC.

This clonotype came up a few times. The chain couples TRBV18 to TRBJ1-5; D may be TRBD1 (6 bases). V lost 0 bases to trimming and J lost 4 bases, with 7 bases between them. The CDR3 is 14 amino acids. CDR1 and CDR2 (germline): KGHSH, LQKENI. CDR3 protein: CASSPPQGNQPQHF. CDR3 DNA sequence: TGTGCCAGCTCACCACCACAGGGAAATCAGCCCCAGCATTTT.

This clonotype was recorded many times. This chain links TRBV4-1 with TRBJ2-5; D possibly matches TRBD1 or TRBD2 (5 bases each). CDR3 length equals 14 residues. CDR1 and CDR2 (germline): MGHRA, YSYEKL. Trimming cost V 4 bases and J 5 bases, with 14 bases left between them. The CDR3 region is CASSPGRGRETQYF. CDR3 bases: TGCGCCAGCAGCCCAGGTCGGGGACGGGAGACCCAGTACTTC.

This clonotype has just a few counts. The rearrangement links TRBV21-1 to TRBJ2-5. TRBV21-1 is a pseudogene. CDR3 size: 14 residues. The CDR3 sequence is CASSKDPNRETQYF. For the CDR3, the DNA is TGTGCCAGCAGCAAAGACCCTAACCGCGAGACCCAGTACTTC.

The V gene is TRBV7-3, the J gene TRBJ1-6; possible D gene TRBD1, 5 bases. The V gene's germline CDR1 is SGHTA and CDR2 FQGTGA. V lost 2 bases, J lost 8 bases, and 7 bases lay in between. This CDR3 spans 13 amino acids. The CDR3 protein is CASSLEQDSPLHF. The CDR3 DNA reads as TGTGCCAGCAGCTTAGAACAGGATTCACCCCTCCACTTT.

In this sample, this clonotype turned up once. This sequence joins TRBV24-1 and TRBJ1-2, with D hard to call. Trimming took 8 bases from V and 8 from J, leaving 11 bases between them. The germline V gene encodes CDR1 KGHDR and CDR2 SFDVKD. This CDR3 comprises 11 residues. The CDR3 protein is CATMSGLGYTF. In DNA form, the CDR3 reads TGTGCCACCATGAGCGGACTCGGCTACACCTTC.

This clonotype was observed a few times. The V gene is TRBV15, the J gene TRBJ1-5; a weak D match, TRBD1 (6 bases). V gave up 5 bases and J gave up 7 bases, with 15 bases separating them. Looked up from germline, CDR1 is LNHNV and CDR2 is YYDKDF (reference sequence). This CDR3 has 14 amino acids. The CDR3 DNA reads as TGTGCCACCAGCGGTACAGGGTCACGGCAGCCCCAGCATTTT. Translation gives CATSGTGSRQPQHF.

This clonotype was observed many times. This chain joins TRBV5-1 and TRBJ2-3, with 7 bases aligning to TRBD1. Trimming cost V 0 bases and J 1 base; bases outside gene matches: 5. This CDR3 contains 16 residues. CDR1 and CDR2 (germline): SGHRS, YFSETQ. CDR3 sequence reads: CASSLVGQGGTDTQYF. The CDR3, as DNA: TGCGCCAGCAGCTTGGTCGGGCAGGGGGGCACAGATACGCAGTATTTT.